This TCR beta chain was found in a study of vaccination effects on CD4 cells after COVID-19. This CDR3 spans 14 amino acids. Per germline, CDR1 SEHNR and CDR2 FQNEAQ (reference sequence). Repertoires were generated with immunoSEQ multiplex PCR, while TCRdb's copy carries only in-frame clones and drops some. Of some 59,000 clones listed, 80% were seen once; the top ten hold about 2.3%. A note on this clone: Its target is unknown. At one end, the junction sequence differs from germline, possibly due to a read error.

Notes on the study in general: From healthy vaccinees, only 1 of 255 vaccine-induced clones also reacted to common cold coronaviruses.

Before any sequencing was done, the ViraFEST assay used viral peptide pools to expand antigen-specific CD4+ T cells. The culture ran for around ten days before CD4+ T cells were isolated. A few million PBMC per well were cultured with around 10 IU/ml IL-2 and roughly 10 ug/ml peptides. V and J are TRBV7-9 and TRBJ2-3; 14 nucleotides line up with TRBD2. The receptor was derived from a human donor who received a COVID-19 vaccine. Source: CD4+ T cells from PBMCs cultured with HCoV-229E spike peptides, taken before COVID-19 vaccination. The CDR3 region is CASSEGTSGGHVDF. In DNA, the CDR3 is TGTGCCAGCAGCGAAGGGACTAGCGGGGGCCATGTAGATTTT. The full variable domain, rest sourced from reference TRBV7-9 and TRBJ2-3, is DTGVSQNPRHKITKRGQNVTFRCDPISEHNRLYWYRQTLGQGPEFLTYFQNEAQLEKSRLLSDRFSAERPKGSFSTLEIQRTEQGDSAMYLCASSEGTSGGHVDFGPGTRLTVL.